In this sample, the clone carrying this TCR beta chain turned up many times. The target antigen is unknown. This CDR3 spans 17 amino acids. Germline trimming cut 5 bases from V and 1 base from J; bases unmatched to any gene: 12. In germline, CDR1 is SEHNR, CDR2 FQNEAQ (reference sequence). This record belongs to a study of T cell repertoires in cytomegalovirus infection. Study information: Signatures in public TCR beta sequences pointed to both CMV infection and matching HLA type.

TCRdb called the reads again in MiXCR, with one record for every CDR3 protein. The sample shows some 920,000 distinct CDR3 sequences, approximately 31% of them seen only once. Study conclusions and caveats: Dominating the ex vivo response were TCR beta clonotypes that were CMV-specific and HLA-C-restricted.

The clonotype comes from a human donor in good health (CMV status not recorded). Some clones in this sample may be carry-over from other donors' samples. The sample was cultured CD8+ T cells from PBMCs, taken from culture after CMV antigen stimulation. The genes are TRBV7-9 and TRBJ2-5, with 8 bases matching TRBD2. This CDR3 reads CASSPSGGRASQETQYF. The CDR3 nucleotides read TGTGCCAGCAGCCCCTCGGGGGGGCGCGCCTCCCAAGAGACCCAGTACTTC.